This is a list of T cell receptor beta chains from one sample in a study of control samples from healthy donors and cancer patients. Method: immunoSEQ multiplex PCR; TCRdb's copy keeps in-frame clones and lacks some. The sample yields tens of thousands of clones, roughly 95% seen once. Sample: blood. The receptors were gathered from a woman aged 18 to 35 in good health. The CDR3 runs from the conserved cysteine through the conserved F or W. Each record gives: J gene, V gene, CDR3 protein.

>TRBJ2-7|TRBV6-2/TRBV6-3
CASSRTSGGHRDEQYF
>TRBJ2-1|TRBV2
CASSGSDRGLDEQFF
>TRBJ2-1|TRBV9
CASSVASGGGYNEQFF
>TRBJ2-7|TRBV21-1
CASSSTRDREKGGLDEQYF
>TRBJ1-3|TRBV12-3/TRBV12-4
CASRPGGGNTIYF
>TRBJ2-1|TRBV9
CASSSLGSEQFF
>TRBJ2-2|TRBV27
CASRYRAGELFF
>TRBJ1-1|TRBV11-2
CASSLGEAFF
>TRBJ1-2|TRBV3-1/TRBV3-2
CASSQGLPDYGYTF
>TRBJ1-1|TRBV6-2/TRBV6-3
CASSPKPRVLRNTEAFF
>TRBJ2-1|TRBV10-3
CAISVAASYNEQFF
>TRBJ1-6|TRBV2
CASSEIVPNSPLHF
>TRBJ1-2|TRBV25-1
CASSSTMGGYTF
>TRBJ1-1|TRBV7-9
CASSLRQGGNTEAFF
>TRBJ2-3|TRBV30
CAWSVLDTQYF
>TRBJ2-1|TRBV6-2/TRBV6-3
CASSYSLAGVYFLIF
>TRBJ1-6|TRBV5-1
CASSLGALNSPLHF
>TRBJ2-7|TRBV9
CASSPWDSSYEQYF
>TRBJ1-1|TRBV5-1
CASSLAGGNTEAFF
>TRBJ2-2|TRBV2
CASSSQGIVGELFF
>TRBJ1-5|TRBV29-1
CSATDRGREQPQHF
>TRBJ2-5|TRBV7-2
CASSGSQETQYF
>TRBJ1-1|TRBV2
CASSRKTEAFF
>TRBJ1-2|TRBV6-1
CASRPPTGGNGYTF
>TRBJ2-7|TRBV29-1
CSAGAAYEQYF
>TRBJ2-1|TRBV28
CASSLYGSYNEQFF
>TRBJ1-4|TRBV15
CATSRDAPHQKSHEKLFF
>TRBJ2-3|TRBV27
CASQRGERRTDTQYF
>TRBJ1-5|TRBV5-8
CASSGATGKVRNQPQHF
>TRBJ2-7|TRBV10-3
CATVRGSPSYEQYF
>TRBJ2-7|TRBV6-5
CASSQGTGSSYEQYF
>TRBJ1-1|TRBV7-2
CASSLVGGQGVGMAFF
>TRBJ1-5|TRBV6-6
CASSYNPDSNQPQHF
>TRBJ1-6|TRBV5-5
CASSPPGQAGSPLHF
>TRBJ2-7|TRBV2
CASSVTLTGYEQYF
>TRBJ1-6|TRBV6-5
CASSSLRGSNSPLHF
>TRBJ1-3|TRBV13
CASSYRGDGNTIYF
>TRBJ1-1|TRBV19
CASRAGNTEAFF
>TRBJ1-2|TRBV19
CASSPTQTYGYTF
>TRBJ1-2|TRBV19
CASSMNRDGYTF
>TRBJ1-4|TRBV5-1
CASSIQGAGEKLFF
>TRBJ1-3|TRBV6-1
CASSERGSSGNTIYF
>TRBJ1-3|TRBV27
CARIRVISGNTIYF